Many counts were recorded for the clone carrying this TCR beta chain. Its antigen is unidentified. From RNA transcripts, TCR beta CDR3 regions were amplified. A set of HTBI primers served as the primers for a first-round RT-PCR of the TCR CDR3. TCRdb re-called the multiplex PCR reads through MiXCR, storing one row per CDR3 protein. The top ten clones hold roughly 8% of a sample with 250,000 to 300,000 distinct CDR3 sequences, 10% to 15% of them seen once. This record comes from a study of T cells in Graves' hyperthyroidism and ophthalmopathy. Study-level findings and limits: Blood held most thyroid clonotypes expanded above 0.001 frequency. A model built on 13 V-J features separated ophthalmopathy from stable hyperthyroidism. The model forecast ophthalmopathy, anticipating it by a median approximately 6.2 months before onset.

Clinical symptoms, serum thyroxine, TRAb, thyroid ultrasound and orbital computed tomography established diagnosis. Germline V gives CDR1 MNHNY, CDR2 SVGAGI (reference sequence). The V gene end was trimmed by 2 bases and the J gene end by 6 bases; junction bases not matched to a gene: 11. The CDR3 spans 16 residues. This rearrangement joins TRBV6-6 to TRBJ2-7; TRBD2 aligns across 9 bases. Sequencing was carried out using blood. This receptor was taken from a woman in her 30s with Graves' hyperthyroidism that later progressed to Graves' ophthalmopathy. The CDR3 DNA reads TGTGCCAGCAGTTACGGTCTAGCGGGGAACCCTCGCGAGCAGTACTTC. Protein sequence: CASSYGLAGNPREQYF.